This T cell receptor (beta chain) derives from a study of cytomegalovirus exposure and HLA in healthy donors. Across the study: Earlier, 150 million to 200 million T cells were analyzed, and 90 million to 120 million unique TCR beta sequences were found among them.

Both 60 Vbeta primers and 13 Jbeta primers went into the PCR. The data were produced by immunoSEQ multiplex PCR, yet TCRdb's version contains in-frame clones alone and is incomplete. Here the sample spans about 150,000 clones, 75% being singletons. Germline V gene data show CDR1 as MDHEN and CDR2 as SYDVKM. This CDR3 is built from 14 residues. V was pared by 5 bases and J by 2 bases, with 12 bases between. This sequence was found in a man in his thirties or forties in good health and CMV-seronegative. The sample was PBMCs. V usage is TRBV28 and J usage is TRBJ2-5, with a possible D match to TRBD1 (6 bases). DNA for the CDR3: TGTGCCAGCAGTCTCATTACAGGGCAAGAGACCCAGTACTTC. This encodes CASSLITGQETQYF.